The next 19 T cell receptor beta chains were all read from a single sample in a study of blood T cell repertoires in COVID-19. TCRdb's copy holds only in-frame clones and misses some; the assay was immunoSEQ multiplex PCR. The sample has roughly 73,000 clones, roughly 90% seen once; the top ten hold 2.5% to 3%. The sample taken for sequencing was peripheral blood. All receptors come from a man in his 70s with active or convalescent COVID-19.

Only one count was recorded for this clone. Other nucleotide sequences in the sample specify the same CDR3. The chain has TRBV5-1 and TRBJ1-1; a weak D match, TRBD1 (5 bases). V lost 2 bases, J lost 1 base, and 6 bases lay in between. Germline assignment: CDR1 SGHRS and CDR2 YFSETQ. This CDR3 spans 13 amino acids. The CDR3 region is CASSFGQNTEAFF. The CDR3, as DNA: TGCGCCAGCAGCTTCGGACAGAACACTGAAGCTTTCTTT.

This clone has only a few counts. The rearrangement uses TRBV5-1 and TRBJ2-2; TRBD2 matches 12 bases. The J segment lost 7 bases and the V segment lost 4 bases, leaving 8 bases of the junction unmatched. In germline, CDR1 is SGHRS, CDR2 YFSETQ. The CDR3 length is 16 residues. The CDR3 DNA reads TGCGCCAGCAGCACCTCACTAGCGGGGGGCGGCGGGGAGCTGTTTTTT. Amino acid sequence: CASSTSLAGGGGELFF.

CDR3 bases: TGTGCCAGCAGCTCCGGGGGGAGCGTAGCAGAGACCCAGTACTTC. Translation gives CASSSGGSVAETQYF. The rearrangement joins TRBV7-7 to TRBJ2-5; the match to TRBD2 covers 7 bases. Unmatched junction bases numbered 9, after V lost 4 bases and J lost 4 bases. Germline loops: CDR1 SSHAT, CDR2 FNYEAQ (reference sequence). This CDR3 contains 15 residues. Supplemented by reference TRBV7-7 and TRBJ2-5, the full variable domain reads GAGVSQSPRYKVTKRGQDVTLRCDPISSHATLYWYQQALGQGPEFLTYFNYEAQPDKSGLPSDRFSAERPEGSISTLTIQRTEQRDSAMYRCASSSGGSVAETQYFGPGTRLLVL.

The chain joins TRBV5-1 to TRBJ2-2; the D gene is possibly TRBD2 (7 bases). The CDR3 extends over 15 amino acids. Germline CDR1 SGHRS, CDR2 YFSETQ. Trimming took off 6 bases at V and 3 bases at J, with 15 bases between the two ends. The CDR3 bases are TGCGCCAGCACCGTCCAAGGGGGGGACACCGGGGAGCTGTTTTTT. This translates into CASTVQGGDTGELFF. The variable domain in full, completed from reference TRBV5-1 and TRBJ2-2, reads KAGVTQTPRYLIKTRGQQVTLSCSPISGHRSVSWYQQTPGQGLQFLFEYFSETQRNKGNFPGRFSGRQFSNSRSEMNVSTLELGDSALYLCASTVQGGDTGELFFGEGSRLTVL.

The J gene is TRBJ1-2, the V gene TRBV6-5; 7 nucleotides agree with TRBD1. Germline V CDR1 and CDR2: MNHEY, SVGAGI. Trimming removed 6 bases from V and 2 bases from J; junction bases left unmatched: 3. The CDR3 covers 13 residues. In DNA form, the CDR3 reads TGTGCCAGCAGACCGACAGGGAACTATGGCTACACCTTC. Translating gives CASRPTGNYGYTF.

The CDR3: CASSAQMGEQFF. As DNA, the CDR3 is TGTGCCAGCAGTGCCCAAATGGGCGAGCAGTTCTTC. The J gene is TRBJ2-1, the V gene TRBV6-6; D gene uncertain. V lost 5 bases and J lost 10, with 12 bases in between. Germline V gene lookup returns CDR1 MNHNY and CDR2 SVGAGI (reference sequence). This CDR3 contains 12 residues.

This sequence joins TRBV3-1 (or the pseudogene TRBV3-2) and TRBJ2-3; a weak D match, TRBD2 (5 bases). Per germline, CDR1 LGHDT and CDR2 YNNKEL (reference sequence). V dropped 1 base and J dropped 2 bases, with 10 bases sitting between them. The CDR3 has 15 amino acids. The CDR3 sequence: CASSQASTLTDTQYF. DNA for the CDR3: TGTGCCAGCAGCCAAGCTAGCACCCTCACAGATACGCAGTATTTT.

V is TRBV11-2 and J is TRBJ1-1, with TRBD1 identical over 10 bases. In germline, CDR1 is SGHAT, CDR2 FQNNGV. The CDR3 covers 14 residues. J lost 11 bases, V lost 4 bases, and 10 bases had no gene match. DNA for the CDR3: TGTGCCAGCAGCTCCCGGACAGGGGGGGTTTGGGCTTTCTTT. Translated: CASSSRTGGVWAFF.

This chain connects TRBV27 to TRBJ1-4, with a weak D call TRBD1 (6 bases). Germline V lookup: CDR1 MNHEY, CDR2 SMNVEV (reference sequence). V was clipped by 3 bases and J by 4 bases, with 12 bases between them. The length of the CDR3 is 15 residues. CDR3 residues: CASSFYSQGNEKLFF. The DNA for the CDR3 is TGTGCCAGCAGTTTCTATTCACAGGGTAATGAAAAACTGTTTTTT. The full variable domain, completed using reference TRBV27 and TRBJ1-4, is EAQVTQNPRYLITVTGKKLTVTCSQNMNHEYMSWYRQDPGLGLRQIYYSMNVEVTDKGDVPEGYKVSRKEKRNFPLILESPSPNQTSLYFCASSFYSQGNEKLFFGSGTQLSVL.

This sequence joins TRBV5-1 and TRBJ2-2; perhaps TRBD1 as D (6 bases). Looked up from germline, CDR1 is SGHRS and CDR2 is YFSETQ. The length of the CDR3 is 16 residues. Trimming stripped 2 bases from V and 2 bases from J, with 13 bases between. CDR3 in amino acids: CASSLPQGFNTGELFF. The DNA of the CDR3 is TGCGCCAGCAGCTTACCCCAGGGGTTCAACACCGGGGAGCTGTTTTTT. The variable domain in full, with the rest retrieved from reference TRBV5-1 and TRBJ2-2, is KAGVTQTPRYLIKTRGQQVTLSCSPISGHRSVSWYQQTPGQGLQFLFEYFSETQRNKGNFPGRFSGRQFSNSRSEMNVSTLELGDSALYLCASSLPQGFNTGELFFGEGSRLTVL.

The V gene is TRBV12-2, the J gene TRBJ1-2; TRBD1 is the table's D call, not checked against the DNA. TRBV12-2 has pseudogene status. The CDR3 is 14 residues long. The CDR3 reads CASRLAMAGYGYTF. Here the CDR3 DNA reads TGTGCAAGTCGCTTAGCGATGGCAGGCTATGGCTACACCTTC.

J is TRBJ1-2 and V is TRBV6-5; the D is unclear. V lost 6 bases and J 0 bases, leaving 11 bases between the germline ends. CDR1 is MNHEY, CDR2 SVGAGI, per germline. This CDR3 has 14 amino acids. The CDR3 loop is CASREKLSNYGYTF. As DNA, the CDR3 is TGTGCCAGCAGGGAGAAACTTTCTAACTATGGCTACACCTTC.

The CDR3 bases are TGTGCCAGCAGCGTAGCTGGTGGAGGGACTAGCGGGAGTAGGGAGACCCAGTACTTC. This translates into CASSVAGGGTSGSRETQYF. This chain connects TRBV9 to TRBJ2-5; 14 bases are shared with TRBD2. V shed 0 bases, J shed 5 bases, and the junction held 12 bases outside the gene matches. Germline CDR1 is SGDLS and CDR2 is YYNGEE. The CDR3 length is 19 residues. Complete variable domain (other parts from reference TRBV9 and TRBJ2-5): DSGVTQTPKHLITATGQRVTLRCSPRSGDLSVYWYQQSLDQGLQFLIQYYNGEERAKGNILERFSAQQFPDLHSELNLSSLELGDSALYFCASSVAGGGTSGSRETQYFGPGTRLLVL.

CDR3 loop: CASSQGVGQGGNQPQHF. The CDR3, as DNA: TGTGCCAGCAGCCAAGGCGTCGGACAGGGAGGCAATCAGCCCCAGCATTTT. The chain has TRBV4-2 and TRBJ1-5, with TRBD1 matching over 8 bases. Germline V CDR1 and CDR2: LGHNA, YNFKEQ. This CDR3 comprises 17 residues. Germline trimming cut 1 base from V and 2 bases from J; bases unmatched to any gene: 7.

V usage is TRBV19 and J usage is TRBJ1-2; possibly TRBD1 for D (5 bases). Germline V gene lookup returns CDR1 LNHDA and CDR2 SQIVND (reference sequence). The V and J ends lost 3 bases and 5 bases respectively, with 19 bases between them. The CDR3 has 16 residues. Here the CDR3 DNA reads TGTGCCAGTAGTATGGCGAGGACGTGGGGCAAGTATGGCTACACCTTC. Amino acid sequence: CASSMARTWGKYGYTF. Drawing the rest from reference TRBV19 and TRBJ1-2, the complete variable domain is DGGITQSPKYLFRKEGQNVTLSCEQNLNHDAMYWYRQDPGQGLRLIYYSQIVNDFQKGDIAEGYSVSREKKESFPLTVTSAQKNPTAFYLCASSMARTWGKYGYTFGSGTRLTVV.

This clone was detected only a few times. This rearrangement joins TRBV3-1 (or the pseudogene TRBV3-2) to TRBJ2-2, with a possible D match to TRBD1 (6 bases). The V gene's germline CDR1 is LGHDT and CDR2 YNNKEL (reference sequence). Trimming took off 0 bases at V and 6 bases at J, with 14 bases between the two ends. This CDR3 spans 16 amino acids. The CDR3: CASSQESYRVAGELFF. The CDR3 DNA sequence: TGTGCCAGCAGCCAAGAGTCCTACAGGGTAGCCGGGGAGCTGTTTTTT.

This chain uses TRBV5-1 with TRBJ1-1; D not resolved. This CDR3 contains 13 residues. V shed 4 bases and J shed 1 base, with 8 bases lying between them. The germline CDR1 and CDR2 sequences are SGHRS and YFSETQ. This chain's CDR3 is CASSTAANTEAFF. The DNA of the CDR3 is TGCGCCAGCAGCACAGCAGCGAACACTGAAGCTTTCTTT.

This clone was detected only a few times. The chain carries TRBV25-1 and TRBJ2-2, with a weak D call TRBD1 (6 bases). Germline CDR1 and CDR2: MGHDK and SYGVNS. Trimming cost V 6 bases and J 4 bases, with 9 bases left between them. The CDR3 is 13 amino acids. CDR3 sequence (DNA): TGTGCCAGCAGAGGCAGGGGCACCGGGGAGCTGTTTTTT. Translated: CASRGRGTGELFF.

The chain links TRBV2 to TRBJ1-1; 8 nucleotides line up with TRBD1. V shed 5 bases and J 3 bases; nucleotides not matched to a gene: 2. Germline V gene data show CDR1 as SNHLY and CDR2 as FYNNEI. The CDR3 is 13 residues long. CDR3 sequence (DNA): TGTGCCAGCAGTCCACAGGGGGACACTGAAGCTTTCTTT. It encodes CASSPQGDTEAFF. Variable domain in full (rest from reference TRBV2 and TRBJ1-1): EPEVTQTPSHQVTQMGQEVILRCVPISNHLYFYWYRQILGQKVEFLVSFYNNEISEKSEIFDDQFSVERPDGSNFTLKIRSTKLEDSAMYFCASSPQGDTEAFFGQGTRLTVV.